The 24 T cell receptor beta chains reported below all come from one sample, sequenced in a study of CD8 T cells in ankylosing spondylitis. Using its own MiXCR run on the 5' RACE reads, TCRdb lists one record per CDR3 protein. This table has 250,000 to 300,000 distinct CDR3 sequences, 20% appearing once. The material sequenced was blood, either unsorted or a sorted T cell fraction (not recorded which). Source of these receptors: a male donor with ankylosing spondylitis or in good health (not recorded which).

This chain connects TRBV28 to TRBJ2-3, with 8 bases that match TRBD2. The V gene end was trimmed by 6 bases and the J gene end by 4 bases; junction bases not matched to a gene: 9. Germline CDR1 is MDHEN and CDR2 is SYDVKM. The CDR3 is made up of 15 amino acids. The CDR3 sequence: CASSLRSGRPDTQYF. The CDR3 DNA reads as TGTGCCAGCAGCCTTCGAAGCGGGAGACCAGATACGCAGTATTTT.

The chain uses TRBV5-1 and TRBJ2-3, with D uncertain. Trimming took 4 bases from V and 1 from J, leaving 10 bases between them. The CDR3 spans 14 residues. The germline V gene has CDR1 SGHRS and CDR2 YFSETQ. CDR3 sequence (DNA): TGCGCCAGCAGCACTGCCCGGGGCACAGATACGCAGTATTTT. Its protein product is CASSTARGTDTQYF.

The chain carries TRBV28 and TRBJ2-1; a possible D gene is TRBD2 (6 bases). The germline V gene encodes CDR1 MDHEN and CDR2 SYDVKM. The V end lost 5 bases, the J end lost 3 bases, and 11 bases lay between the germline ends. The CDR3 is 14 residues long. This CDR3 is CASSDGTLYNEQFF. DNA of the CDR3: TGTGCCAGCAGTGACGGGACTCTCTACAATGAGCAGTTCTTC.

This chain connects TRBV6-5 to TRBJ1-1; D is uncertain. The length of the CDR3 is 13 residues. Per germline, CDR1 MNHEY and CDR2 SVGAGI. Trimming took 5 bases from V and 4 from J, leaving 11 bases between them. CDR3 nucleotides: TGTGCCAGCAGTACTCGGGCGCCCACTGAAGCTTTCTTT. Its translation: CASSTRAPTEAFF.

The chain recombines TRBV20-1 with TRBJ2-2; D gene uncertain. CDR1 and CDR2 (germline): DFQATT, SNEGSKA (reference sequence). V dropped 5 bases and J dropped 0 bases, with 13 bases sitting between them. The CDR3 has 15 amino acids. DNA of the CDR3: TGCAGTGCTTTTCCAGCCTTCGCGAACACCGGGGAGCTGTTTTTT. Protein: CSAFPAFANTGELFF.

The J gene is TRBJ1-2, the V gene TRBV7-8, with 10 bases fitting TRBD1. From germline, CDR1 is SGHVS and CDR2 FQNEAQ. V lost 0 bases to trimming and J lost 4 bases; unmatched junction nucleotides: 8. The CDR3 has 17 amino acids. In DNA form, the CDR3 reads TGTGCCAGCAGCTTAGCGTTGACAGGGGGCGCAGGCTATGGCTACACCTTC. Encoded protein: CASSLALTGGAGYGYTF.

The DNA for the CDR3 is TGTGCCAGCAGTGACGGAGCCAAAAACATTCAGTACTTC. As protein: CASSDGAKNIQYF. This rearrangement joins TRBV6-1 to TRBJ2-4; D gene ambiguous. Trimming took 3 bases from V and 0 from J, leaving 3 bases between them. CDR3 size: 13 residues. Germline V gives CDR1 MNHNS, CDR2 SASEGT.

The V call is TRBV27, the J call TRBJ2-1; maybe TRBD2 (5 bases). V gave up 8 bases and J gave up 6 bases, with 20 bases separating them. The CDR3 contains 15 residues. Germline CDR1 and CDR2: MNHEY and SMNVEV (reference sequence). The CDR3 DNA is TGTGCCAGCTACAACCGCGGAGGACCATCCAATGAGCAGTTCTTC. Translation: CASYNRGGPSNEQFF.

This clonotype has more than one count but fewer than ten. The V and J genes are TRBV5-1 and TRBJ2-2; 10 bases map to TRBD2. The V segment lost 6 bases and the J segment 5 bases; nucleotides outside the gene matches: 7. CDR1 SGHRS and CDR2 YFSETQ come from the germline V gene. The CDR3 has 15 amino acids. CDR3 protein: CASTLAGGDTGELFF. The CDR3 region has the DNA TGCGCCAGCACGTTAGCGGGGGGCGATACCGGGGAGCTGTTTTTT.

In its sample, this clonotype was seen many times. The chain's CDR3 is CSVGLAGKQFF. The CDR3, as DNA: TGCAGCGTAGGTCTAGCGGGCAAGCAGTTCTTC. V and J are TRBV29-1 and TRBJ2-1, with 8 bases aligning to TRBD2. With V trimmed by 6 bases and J by 11 bases, 6 bases remained unmatched. Germline CDR1 and CDR2: SQVTM and ANQGSEA. The CDR3 spans 11 residues.

The chain links TRBV9 to TRBJ2-1, with 10 bases that match TRBD2. The junction had 2 bases not matched to a gene; V was cut back by 0 bases and J by 5 bases. The CDR3 has 15 residues. The germline V gene encodes CDR1 SGDLS and CDR2 YYNGEE. The CDR3 DNA is TGTGCCAGCAGCGTAGGGCTAGCGGGAGACAATGAGCAGTTCTTC. As protein: CASSVGLAGDNEQFF.

This clonotype has more than one count but fewer than ten. This chain uses TRBV21-1 with TRBJ1-5. TRBV21-1 is labeled a pseudogene. The length of the CDR3 is 16 residues. The CDR3 coding sequence is TGTGCCAGCAGCAAAGGATGCGGGATTAGGTATCAGCCCCAGCATTTT. The encoded protein is CASSKGCGIRYQPQHF.

This clonotype has a handful of counts. The V call is TRBV7-3, the J call TRBJ1-1; 7 positions match TRBD1. CDR1 is SGHTA and CDR2 is FQGTGA in the germline V gene. This CDR3 has 16 residues. The J segment lost 3 bases and the V segment lost 5 bases, leaving 12 bases of the junction unmatched. The CDR3 bases are TGTGCCAGCAGCCCTACAACGGACAGGACCCACACTGAAGCTTTCTTT. Translated, it gives CASSPTTDRTHTEAFF. The whole variable domain, filled in from reference TRBV7-3 and TRBJ1-1, reads GAGVSQTPSNKVTEKGKYVELRCDPISGHTALYWYRQSLGQGPEFLIYFQGTGAADDSGLPNDRFFAVRPEGSVSTLKIQRTERGDSAVYLCASSPTTDRTHTEAFFGQGTRLTVV.

V gene TRBV6-5 combines with J gene TRBJ2-5; TRBD1 aligns across 9 bases. The length of the CDR3 is 14 residues. With 2 bases clipped from V and 4 bases from J, the junction kept 2 bases outside the gene matches. Germline lookup yields CDR1 MNHEY and CDR2 SVGAGI. The CDR3 coding sequence is TGTGCCAGCAGTTACGGGACAGGGATAGAGACCCAGTACTTC. Translating gives CASSYGTGIETQYF.

The CDR3 loop reads CASSQEPPTGELFF. DNA for the CDR3: TGTGCCAGCAGCCAAGAACCCCCGACCGGGGAGCTGTTTTTT. The rearrangement links TRBV3-1 to TRBJ2-2; D unclear. The germline V and J ends were trimmed by 0 bases and 5 bases, with 7 bases remaining between them. The CDR3 runs to 14 residues. The germline V gene encodes CDR1 LGHDT and CDR2 YNNKEL (reference sequence).

The chain links TRBV20-1 to TRBJ2-2; D ambiguous. This CDR3 has 14 amino acids. Germline lookup yields CDR1 DFQATT and CDR2 SNEGSKA (reference sequence). V lost 2 bases, J lost 1 base, and 8 bases lay in between. CDR3 residues: CSARQGLNTGELFF. The CDR3 region has the DNA TGCAGTGCTAGACAAGGTTTGAACACCGGGGAGCTGTTTTTT.

The chain uses TRBV20-1 and TRBJ2-7, with TRBD2 as a possible D gene (6 bases). The germline gives CDR1 DFQATT, CDR2 SNEGSKA (reference sequence). V was clipped by 6 bases and J by 0 bases, with 15 bases between them. CDR3 size: 14 residues. The CDR3 DNA sequence: TGCAGTGCCCGGCAGGGCGGGAACTCCTACGAGCAGTACGTC. This gives the protein CSARQGGNSYEQYV.

This chain connects TRBV10-3 to TRBJ2-2; 8 bases map to TRBD1. V lost 2 bases and J lost 3; bases outside the gene matches: 8. This CDR3 has 17 residues. The V gene's germline CDR1 is ENHRY and CDR2 SYGVKD. The CDR3 sequence: CAISEPGTGRDTGELFF. CDR3 bases: TGTGCCATCAGTGAGCCCGGGACAGGCCGGGACACCGGGGAGCTGTTTTTT.

There are many counts of this clonotype. This chain links TRBV6-5 with TRBJ1-5; D is unclear. In germline, CDR1 is MNHEY, CDR2 SVGAGI. This CDR3 is built from 15 residues. V lost 2 bases and J lost 1, with 9 bases in between. The CDR3 nucleotides read TGTGCCAGCAGTTACGGACCGGGAAGCAATCAGCCCCAGCATTTT. Encoded protein: CASSYGPGSNQPQHF.

This clonotype appeared many times. The chain uses TRBV4-1 and TRBJ1-1, with D maybe TRBD1 (6 bases). Deletions cut 0 bases from V and 7 bases from J, with 12 bases between. CDR1 MGHRA and CDR2 YSYEKL come from the germline V gene. The CDR3 is 14 residues long. The CDR3 DNA reads as TGCGCCAGCAGCCAAGATCTCTTAGGGGGTGAAGCTTTCTTT. It encodes CASSQDLLGGEAFF.

In this sample, this clonotype turned up a few times. The chain employs TRBV4-1 and TRBJ2-1; weak D call: TRBD2 (6 bases). With 2 bases removed from V and 1 base from J, the gap between germline ends came to 12 bases. Looked up from germline, CDR1 is MGHRA and CDR2 is YSYEKL. This CDR3 comprises 16 residues. Here the CDR3 DNA reads TGCGCCAGCAGCCAACTCCTCGGGAGATCCTACAATGAGCAGTTCTTC. This codes for CASSQLLGRSYNEQFF.

This clonotype was seen many times. The chain has TRBV28 and TRBJ2-2, with D uncertain. The CDR3 spans 13 residues. Trimming left V 6 bases short and J 0 bases short, with 5 bases between. Germline values: CDR1 MDHEN, CDR2 SYDVKM. The CDR3 nucleotides read TGTGCCAGCAGGTGGACGAACACCGGGGAGCTGTTTTTT. It specifies CASRWTNTGELFF.

The chain combines TRBV11-2 with TRBJ2-3; 12 bases align to TRBD1. V lost 2 bases to trimming and J lost 5 bases; unmatched junction nucleotides: 5. Germline V gene lookup returns CDR1 SGHAT and CDR2 FQNNGV. This CDR3 is built from 16 residues. The CDR3 region has the DNA TGTGCCAGCAGCTTAATGGGACAGGGGGCGGGAGATACGCAGTATTTT. It yields the protein CASSLMGQGAGDTQYF.

This clonotype was seen more than once but under ten times. The gene calls are TRBV29-1 and TRBJ2-3; tentative D call: TRBD1 (5 bases). Germline V gene lookup returns CDR1 SQVTM and CDR2 ANQGSEA. This CDR3 region has 12 residues. Trimming pared 4 bases from V and 4 bases from J, leaving 9 bases between. The DNA for the CDR3 is TGCAGCGTTGTCGTGGGGCCAGATACGCAGTATTTT. This codes for CSVVVGPDTQYF.